This T cell receptor beta chain is from a study of blood T cells in healthy people across ages. Primers used in a second PCR of about 7 to 12 cycles were a sample-barcoded 5' primer and a J-beta primer mix. One entry per CDR3 protein results from TCRdb running MiXCR on the 5' RACE reads. The table lists about 650,000 distinct CDR3 sequences, approximately 30% of them singletons. V lost 4 bases, J lost 5 bases, and 12 bases lay in between. Germline CDR1 reads DFQATT; CDR2 reads SNEGSKA (reference sequence). This CDR3 comprises 13 residues. The source material was blood. The clonotype originates from a woman older than 75 in good health. The rearrangement uses TRBV20-1 and TRBJ1-5; D is possibly TRBD1 (5 bases). CDR3 region: CSATSDSDQPQHF. Here the CDR3 DNA reads TGCAGTGCTACTAGTGACAGCGATCAGCCCCAGCATTTT.